This T cell receptor (beta chain) was documented in a study of blood T cell repertoires in COVID-19. CDR3 length: 14 amino acids. Germline CDR1 SGHKS, CDR2 YYEKEE (reference sequence). V shed 4 bases, J shed 4 bases, and the junction held 7 bases outside the gene matches. Libraries were prepared by immunoSEQ multiplex PCR; TCRdb keeps only in-frame clonotypes and omits some of them. This table has just over 70,000 clones, 80% appearing once. The specimen sequenced was peripheral blood. V usage is TRBV5-5 and J usage is TRBJ1-1; 7 bases align to TRBD1. The receptor's source is a man aged 65 to 85 who had recovered from COVID-19. The CDR3 DNA sequence: TGTGCCAGCAGCGTAGGGGGCTTGGCCACTGAAGCTTTCTTT. Translation: CASSVGGLATEAFF.